Sequencing of this TCR beta chain was carried out in a study of patients and donors after allogeneic stem cell transplantation. TCRdb reprocessed the RT-PCR reads via MiXCR and lists one record per CDR3 protein. In the table there are tens of thousands of distinct CDR3 sequences, roughly 4.9% of which are singletons. The CDR3 is 14 residues long. Trimming removed 6 bases at V and 2 bases at J, with 13 bases between. Per the germline V gene, CDR1 is SGHNT and CDR2 is YYREEE (reference sequence). The sequenced material came from blood, either unsorted or a sorted T cell fraction (not recorded which). The rearrangement joins TRBV5-4 to TRBJ2-3; D tentatively reads TRBD1 or TRBD2 (7 bases each). The TCR comes from a human donor who was either an allogeneic HSCT recipient or a stem cell or donor lymphocyte infusion donor (not recorded which). It is not recorded whose cells these are; they may come from a transplant donor. DNA for the CDR3: TGTGCCAGCAACCAGGGGGGGGACACAGATACGCAGTATTTT. Its protein is CASNQGGDTDTQYF.